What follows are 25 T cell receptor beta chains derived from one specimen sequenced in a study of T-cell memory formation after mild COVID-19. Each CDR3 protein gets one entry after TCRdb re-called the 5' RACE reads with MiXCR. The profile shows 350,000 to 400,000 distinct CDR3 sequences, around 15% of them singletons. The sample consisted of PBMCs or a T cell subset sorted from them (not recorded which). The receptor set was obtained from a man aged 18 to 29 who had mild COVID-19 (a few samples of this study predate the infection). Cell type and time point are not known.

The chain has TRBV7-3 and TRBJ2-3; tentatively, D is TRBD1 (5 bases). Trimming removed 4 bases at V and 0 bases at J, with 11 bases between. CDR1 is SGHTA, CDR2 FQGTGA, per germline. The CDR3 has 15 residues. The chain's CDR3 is CASSSDSYSTDTQYF. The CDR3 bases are TGTGCCAGCAGCTCCGACAGTTACAGCACAGATACGCAGTATTTT.

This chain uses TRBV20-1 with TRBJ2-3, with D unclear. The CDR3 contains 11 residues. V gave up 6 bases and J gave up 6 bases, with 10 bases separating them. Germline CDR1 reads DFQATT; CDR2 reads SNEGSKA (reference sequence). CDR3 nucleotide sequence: TGCAGTGCACGGAACGCGGATACGCAGTATTTT. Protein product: CSARNADTQYF.

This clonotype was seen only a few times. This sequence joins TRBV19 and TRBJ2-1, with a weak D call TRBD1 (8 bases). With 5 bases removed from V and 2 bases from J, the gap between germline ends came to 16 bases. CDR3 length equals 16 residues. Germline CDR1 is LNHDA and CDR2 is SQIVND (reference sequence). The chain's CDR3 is CASSGEGQVTYNEQFF. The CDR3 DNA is TGTGCCAGTAGTGGGGAGGGACAGGTCACCTACAATGAGCAGTTCTTC. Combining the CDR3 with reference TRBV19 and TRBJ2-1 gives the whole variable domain DGGITQSPKYLFRKEGQNVTLSCEQNLNHDAMYWYRQDPGQGLRLIYYSQIVNDFQKGDIAEGYSVSREKKESFPLTVTSAQKNPTAFYLCASSGEGQVTYNEQFFGPGTRLTVL.

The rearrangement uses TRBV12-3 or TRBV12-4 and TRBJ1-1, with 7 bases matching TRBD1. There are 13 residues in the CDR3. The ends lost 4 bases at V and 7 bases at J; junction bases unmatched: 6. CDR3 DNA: TGTGCCAGCAGTTCCGGACAGGTCTATGAAGCTTTCTTT. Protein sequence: CASSSGQVYEAFF.

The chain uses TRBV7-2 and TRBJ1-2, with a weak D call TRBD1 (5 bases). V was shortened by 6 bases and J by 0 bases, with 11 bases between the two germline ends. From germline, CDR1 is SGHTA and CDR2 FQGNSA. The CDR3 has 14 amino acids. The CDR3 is CASRRDATNYGYTF. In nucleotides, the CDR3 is TGTGCCAGCAGGAGGGACGCCACTAACTATGGCTACACCTTC.

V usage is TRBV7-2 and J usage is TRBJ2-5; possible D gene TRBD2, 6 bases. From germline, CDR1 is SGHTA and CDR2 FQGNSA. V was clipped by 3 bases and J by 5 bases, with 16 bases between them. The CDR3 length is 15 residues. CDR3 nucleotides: TGTGCCAGCAGCTTGAGTCGGGGGAGGATGGAGACCCAGTACTTC. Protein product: CASSLSRGRMETQYF. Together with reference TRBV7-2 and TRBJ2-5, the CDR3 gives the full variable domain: GAGVSQSPSNKVTEKGKDVELRCDPISGHTALYWYRQSLGQGLEFLIYFQGNSAPDKSGLPSDRFSAERTGGSVSTLTIQRTQQEDSAVYLCASSLSRGRMETQYFGPGTRLLVL.

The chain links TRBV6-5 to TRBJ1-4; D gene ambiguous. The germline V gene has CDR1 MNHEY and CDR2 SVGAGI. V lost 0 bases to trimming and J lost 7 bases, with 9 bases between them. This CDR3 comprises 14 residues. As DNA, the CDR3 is TGTGCCAGCAGTTACTCTCAGGCCCCTGAAAAACTGTTTTTT. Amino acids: CASSYSQAPEKLFF.

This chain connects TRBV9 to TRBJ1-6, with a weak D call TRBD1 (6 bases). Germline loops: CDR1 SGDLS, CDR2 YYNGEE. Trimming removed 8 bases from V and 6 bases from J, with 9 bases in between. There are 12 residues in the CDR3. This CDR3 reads CASGGRNSPLHF. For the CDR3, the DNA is TGTGCCAGTGGGGGCCGTAATTCACCCCTCCACTTT.

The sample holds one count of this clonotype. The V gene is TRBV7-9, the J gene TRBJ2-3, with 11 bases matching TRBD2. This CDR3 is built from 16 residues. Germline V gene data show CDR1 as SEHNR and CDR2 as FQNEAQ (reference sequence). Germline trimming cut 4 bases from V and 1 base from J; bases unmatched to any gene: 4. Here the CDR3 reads CASSSLAGGRTDTQYF. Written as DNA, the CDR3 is TGTGCCAGCAGCTCCCTAGCGGGGGGACGCACAGATACGCAGTATTTT.

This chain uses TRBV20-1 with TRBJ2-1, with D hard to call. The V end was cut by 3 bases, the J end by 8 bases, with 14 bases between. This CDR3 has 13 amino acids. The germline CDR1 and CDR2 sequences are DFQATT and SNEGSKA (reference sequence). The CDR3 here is CSASTSLWDEQFF. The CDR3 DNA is TGCAGTGCTAGCACCTCCCTTTGGGATGAGCAGTTCTTC.

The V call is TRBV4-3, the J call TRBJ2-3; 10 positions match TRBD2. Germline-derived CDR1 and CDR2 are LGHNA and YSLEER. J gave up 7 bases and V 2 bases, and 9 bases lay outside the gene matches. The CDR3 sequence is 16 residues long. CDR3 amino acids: CASSQLEAGGRNTQYF. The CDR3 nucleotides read TGCGCCAGCAGCCAATTGGAAGCGGGGGGGCGGAATACGCAGTATTTT.

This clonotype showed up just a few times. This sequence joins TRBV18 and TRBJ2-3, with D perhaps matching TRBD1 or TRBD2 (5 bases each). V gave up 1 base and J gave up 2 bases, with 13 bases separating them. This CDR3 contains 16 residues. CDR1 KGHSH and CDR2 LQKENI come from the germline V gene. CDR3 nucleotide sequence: TGTGCCAGCTCACCACGACTCGTCGGGGCCACAGATACGCAGTATTTT. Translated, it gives CASSPRLVGATDTQYF.

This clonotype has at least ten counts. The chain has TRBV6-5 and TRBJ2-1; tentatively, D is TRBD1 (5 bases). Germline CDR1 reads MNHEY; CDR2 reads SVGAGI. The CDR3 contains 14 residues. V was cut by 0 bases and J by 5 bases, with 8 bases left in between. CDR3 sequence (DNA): TGTGCCAGCAGTTACTCGGGGCTACACAATGAGCAGTTCTTC. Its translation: CASSYSGLHNEQFF.

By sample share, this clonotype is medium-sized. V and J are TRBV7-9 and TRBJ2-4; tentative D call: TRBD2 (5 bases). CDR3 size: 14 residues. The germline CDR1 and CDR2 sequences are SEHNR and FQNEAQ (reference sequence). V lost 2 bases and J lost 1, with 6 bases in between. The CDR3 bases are TGTGCCAGCAGCTTAAGAGGGGCCAAAAACATTCAGTACTTC. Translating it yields CASSLRGAKNIQYF.

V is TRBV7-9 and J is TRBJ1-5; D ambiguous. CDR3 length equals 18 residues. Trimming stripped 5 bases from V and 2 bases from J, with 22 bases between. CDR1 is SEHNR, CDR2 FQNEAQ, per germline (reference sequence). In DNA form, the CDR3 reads TGTGCCAGCAGCACAAATCATGGACGGGAGGAGCGCAATCAGCCCCAGCATTTT. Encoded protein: CASSTNHGREERNQPQHF.

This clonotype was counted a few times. The CDR3 is CASSQDLVNEQFF. CDR3 DNA: TGTGCCAGCAGCCAAGACTTAGTCAATGAGCAGTTCTTC. The rearrangement joins TRBV3-1 to TRBJ2-1; D not certain. V was clipped by 0 bases and J by 6 bases, with 6 bases between them. Germline V gene lookup returns CDR1 LGHDT and CDR2 YNNKEL (reference sequence). The CDR3 is 13 amino acids.

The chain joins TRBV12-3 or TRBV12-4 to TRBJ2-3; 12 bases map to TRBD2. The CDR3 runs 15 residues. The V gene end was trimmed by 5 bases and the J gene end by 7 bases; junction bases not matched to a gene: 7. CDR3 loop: CASSRGLAGRNTQYF. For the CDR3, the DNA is TGTGCCAGCAGTCGGGGACTAGCGGGCCGGAATACGCAGTATTTT.

DNA of the CDR3: TGTGCCAGCAGCTTAGACGTTGGTTCCTATGGCTACACCTTC. Translating it yields CASSLDVGSYGYTF. The rearrangement joins TRBV7-9 to TRBJ1-2; D gene uncertain. CDR3 length equals 14 residues. Germline V gene lookup returns CDR1 SEHNR and CDR2 FQNEAQ (reference sequence). Trimming left V 1 base short and J 4 bases short, with 10 bases between.

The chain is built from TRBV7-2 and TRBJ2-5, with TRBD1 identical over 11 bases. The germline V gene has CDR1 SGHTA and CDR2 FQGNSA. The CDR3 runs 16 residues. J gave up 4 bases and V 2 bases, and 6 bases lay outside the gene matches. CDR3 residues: CASSLIGQGAGETQYF. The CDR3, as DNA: TGTGCCAGCAGCTTAATCGGACAGGGGGCGGGAGAGACCCAGTACTTC.

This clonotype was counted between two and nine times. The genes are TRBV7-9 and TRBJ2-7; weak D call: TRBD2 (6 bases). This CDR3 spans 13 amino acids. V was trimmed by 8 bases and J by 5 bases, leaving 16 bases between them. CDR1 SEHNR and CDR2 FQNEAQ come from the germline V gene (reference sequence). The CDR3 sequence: CASLGVWGDEQYV. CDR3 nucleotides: TGTGCCAGCTTGGGCGTGTGGGGGGACGAGCAGTACGTC.

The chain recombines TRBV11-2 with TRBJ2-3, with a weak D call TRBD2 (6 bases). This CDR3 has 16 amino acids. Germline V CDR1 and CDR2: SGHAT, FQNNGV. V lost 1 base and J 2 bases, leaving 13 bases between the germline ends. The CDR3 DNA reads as TGTGCCAGCAGCTTAGGCACTAGCCGAGACACAGATACGCAGTATTTT. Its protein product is CASSLGTSRDTDTQYF. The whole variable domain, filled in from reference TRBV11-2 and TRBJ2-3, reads EAGVAQSPRYKIIEKRQSVAFWCNPISGHATLYWYQQILGQGPKLLIQFQNNGVVDDSQLPKDRFSAERLKGVDSTLKIQPAKLEDSAVYLCASSLGTSRDTDTQYFGPGTRLTVL.

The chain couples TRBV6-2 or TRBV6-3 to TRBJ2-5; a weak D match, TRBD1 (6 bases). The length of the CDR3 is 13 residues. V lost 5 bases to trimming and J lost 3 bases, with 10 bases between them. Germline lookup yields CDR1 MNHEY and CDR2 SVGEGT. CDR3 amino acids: CASSRQVEETQYF. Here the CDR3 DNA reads TGTGCCAGCAGTCGACAGGTGGAAGAGACCCAGTACTTC.

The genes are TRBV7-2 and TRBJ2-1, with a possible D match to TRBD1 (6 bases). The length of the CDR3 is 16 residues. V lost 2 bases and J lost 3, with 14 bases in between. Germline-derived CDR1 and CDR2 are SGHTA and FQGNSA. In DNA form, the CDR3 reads TGTGCCAGCAGCTTACGGCTGGGGGCAGGCTACAATGAGCAGTTCTTC. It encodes CASSLRLGAGYNEQFF.

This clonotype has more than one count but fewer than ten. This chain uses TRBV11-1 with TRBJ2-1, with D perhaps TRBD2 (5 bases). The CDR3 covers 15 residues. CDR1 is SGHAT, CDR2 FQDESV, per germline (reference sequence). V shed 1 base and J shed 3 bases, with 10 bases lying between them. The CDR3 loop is CASSLESGNYNEQFF. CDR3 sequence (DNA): TGTGCCAGCAGCTTAGAATCGGGGAACTACAATGAGCAGTTCTTC.

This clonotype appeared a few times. CDR3 region: CASSSPGGRGEQYV. The CDR3 nucleotides are TGTGCCAGCAGCTCACCCGGAGGACGGGGCGAGCAGTACGTC. The gene calls are TRBV7-9 and TRBJ2-7; possible D gene TRBD2, 5 bases. The CDR3 sequence is 14 residues long. Germline CDR1 and CDR2: SEHNR and FQNEAQ (reference sequence). V was clipped by 4 bases and J by 6 bases, with 16 bases between them.